The sequence of this TCR beta chain was determined in a study of blood T cell repertoires in COVID-19. Generated by immunoSEQ multiplex PCR, the TCRdb table keeps only in-frame clones and is missing some. The sample lists approximately 240,000 clones; approximately 86% were seen once. V shed 1 base and J 4 bases; nucleotides not matched to a gene: 2. Germline loops: CDR1 LNHNV, CDR2 YYDKDF (reference sequence). CDR3 size: 15 residues. Sample: peripheral blood. J is TRBJ2-4 and V is TRBV15, with 9 nucleotides matching TRBD2. This sequence was found in a woman in her twenties or thirties who had recovered from COVID-19. The CDR3 coding sequence is TGTGCCACCAGCAGAGCCCTAGCGGGGAAAAACATTCAGTACTTC. Translated: CATSRALAGKNIQYF. The complete variable domain, with remaining parts taken from reference TRBV15 and TRBJ2-4, reads DAMVIQNPRYQVTQFGKPVTLSCSQTLNHNVMYWYQQKSSQAPKLLFHYYDKDFNNEADTPDNFQSRRPNTSFCFLDIRSPGLGDTAMYLCATSRALAGKNIQYFGAGTRLSVL.